The clone carrying this T cell receptor beta chain was found once. This entry comes from a study of blood T cell repertoires in COVID-19. About the research overall: Material from acute and convalescent COVID-19 was sourced from the United States, Italy and Spain. PBMCs, B-cell-depleted T cells, or T cells provided the cDNA or gDNA that made up the material.

V gave up 7 bases and J gave up 8 bases; unmatched junction bases: 12. The CDR3 loop spans 15 amino acids. Germline V gene lookup returns CDR1 LNHDA and CDR2 SQIVND (reference sequence). Authors' data handling: Amplified reference gene primers provided the basis for estimating nucleated cell counts. Repertoires were generated with immunoSEQ multiplex PCR, while TCRdb's copy carries only in-frame clones and drops some. The V and J calls and the clone size are those of that table, but D and trimming were determined from the DNA. The sample lists 50,000 or so clones, 80% to 90% occurring once. The sequencing sample was made of peripheral blood. The source of this sequence is a man in his forties with acute or convalescent COVID-19. J is TRBJ2-1 and V is TRBV19; 9 nucleotides agree with TRBD2. The DNA of the CDR3 is TGTGCCAGTAAGGGGTCTCAGCGGGGGGCCCATGAGCAGTTCTTC. As protein: CASKGSQRGAHEQFF.